The 30 T cell receptor beta chains in this list originate from one sample, sequenced in a study of T-cell reconstitution after alpha-beta-depleted transplantation in children. TCRbeta library preparation incorporated unique molecular identifiers. TCRdb ran MiXCR on the PCR reads and lists one entry per CDR3 protein. Of 300,000 to 350,000 distinct CDR3 sequences in the sample, around 25% were seen once. Sequencing was performed on PBMCs, mostly from graft donor cells, taken 180 days after TCRalphabeta/CD19-depleted stem cell transplant. Receptors were obtained from a male patient under 18 who had a stem cell transplant for acute lymphoblastic leukemia, so the T cells may come from the graft donor.

This clonotype has a count of ten or more. The chain employs TRBV7-9 and TRBJ2-1, with 10 bases that match TRBD2. The J segment lost 6 bases and the V segment lost 7 bases, leaving 3 bases of the junction unmatched. CDR3 length equals 13 residues. Germline lookup yields CDR1 SEHNR and CDR2 FQNEAQ (reference sequence). CDR3 amino acids: CASKASGSNEQFF. CDR3 DNA: TGTGCCAGCAAGGCTAGCGGGAGCAATGAGCAGTTCTTC.

The sample holds a few counts of this clonotype. The rearrangement links TRBV30 to TRBJ1-5; D is perhaps TRBD1 (5 bases). V was trimmed by 0 bases and J by 9 bases, leaving 18 bases between them. This CDR3 region has 15 residues. The germline V gene encodes CDR1 GTSNPN and CDR2 SVGIG (reference sequence). CDR3 nucleotides: TGTGCCTGGAGTGTAAAGGGGACCGCTATTCGGCCCCAGCATTTT. It is translated as CAWSVKGTAIRPQHF.

The chain has TRBV29-1 and TRBJ2-7; D might be TRBD2 (5 bases). Germline CDR1 reads SQVTM; CDR2 reads ANQGSEA. The length of the CDR3 is 13 residues. Trimming stripped 3 bases from V and 2 bases from J, with 11 bases between. CDR3 nucleotides: TGCAGCGTTGAGACGACTACCCCCTACGAGCAGTACTTC. This translates into CSVETTTPYEQYF.

The rearrangement uses TRBV5-1 and TRBJ2-7; 9 bases map to TRBD1. Germline CDR1 is SGHRS and CDR2 is YFSETQ. The CDR3 runs 16 residues. V trimming: 3 bases; J trimming: 0 bases; junction bases outside the gene matches: 7. CDR3 protein: CASSSGTGPRSYEQYF. The CDR3 nucleotides are TGCGCCAGCAGCTCCGGGACAGGGCCCCGCTCCTACGAGCAGTACTTC.

The J gene is TRBJ1-6, the V gene TRBV11-1; 9 bases are a match to TRBD1. Unmatched junction bases numbered 15, after V lost 5 bases and J lost 7 bases. Per germline, CDR1 SGHAT and CDR2 FQDESV (reference sequence). The CDR3 runs 18 residues. The CDR3 protein is CASSPTWGQGPVNSPLHF. The DNA for the CDR3 is TGTGCCAGCAGCCCCACATGGGGACAGGGTCCCGTCAATTCACCCCTCCACTTT. The full variable domain, with the rest looked up from reference TRBV11-1 and TRBJ1-6, is EAEVAQSPRYKITEKSQAVAFWCDPISGHATLYWYRQILGQGPELLVQFQDESVVDDSQLPKDRFSAERLKGVDSTLKIQPAELGDSAMYLCASSPTWGQGPVNSPLHFGNGTRLTVT.

The rearrangement uses TRBV2 and TRBJ2-4; 8 nucleotides align to TRBD1. CDR3 length: 17 residues. With 7 bases clipped from V and 1 base from J, the junction kept 12 bases outside the gene matches. The germline V gene has CDR1 SNHLY and CDR2 FYNNEI. The CDR3 loop is CASTTSGRGLAKNIQYF. The CDR3 DNA sequence: TGTGCCAGCACCACATCAGGCAGGGGGCTTGCCAAAAACATTCAGTACTTC.

V and J are TRBV24-1 and TRBJ2-3; 12 nucleotides line up with TRBD2. The trim removed 5 bases at V and 2 bases at J, leaving 7 bases unmatched. The CDR3 contains 17 residues. Germline V lookup: CDR1 KGHDR, CDR2 SFDVKD. This CDR3 reads CATSGETSGRVTDTQYF. The CDR3 DNA sequence: TGTGCCACCAGTGGCGAGACTAGCGGGAGAGTCACAGATACGCAGTATTTT.

This chain uses TRBV12-3 or TRBV12-4 with TRBJ2-7, with TRBD1 matching over 8 bases. V trimming: 5 bases; J trimming: 3 bases; junction bases outside the gene matches: 9. There are 15 residues in the CDR3. This CDR3 reads CASSLPTGGNYEQYF. The CDR3, as DNA: TGTGCCAGCAGTCTCCCCACAGGGGGGAACTACGAGCAGTACTTC.

This sequence joins TRBV20-1 and TRBJ2-5; no clear D. Trimming shortened V by 0 bases and J by 2 bases, and 10 bases separated the two germline ends. The CDR3 is made up of 14 amino acids. The germline gives CDR1 DFQATT, CDR2 SNEGSKA (reference sequence). The chain's CDR3 is CSAREGTEQETQYF. DNA of the CDR3: TGCAGTGCTAGAGAAGGCACAGAACAAGAGACCCAGTACTTC.

The chain carries TRBV2 and TRBJ2-7; either TRBD1 or TRBD2 may fit D (5 bases each). Per germline, CDR1 SNHLY and CDR2 FYNNEI. Deletions cut 1 base from V and 1 base from J, with 14 bases between. The CDR3 is 16 amino acids. The CDR3 loop reads CASSEEWGTVSYEQYF. The DNA of the CDR3 is TGTGCCAGCAGTGAAGAGTGGGGGACGGTATCCTACGAGCAGTACTTC.

This chain joins TRBV18 and TRBJ2-1; 16 bases line up with TRBD2. This CDR3 contains 17 residues. The germline V gene has CDR1 KGHSH and CDR2 LQKENI. After removal of 0 bases from V and 5 bases from J, the junction contained 1 base not matched to a gene. CDR3 sequence: CASSPPGLAGGNNEQFF. The CDR3 DNA reads TGTGCCAGCTCACCACCGGGACTAGCGGGAGGGAACAATGAGCAGTTCTTC.

This clonotype has more than one count but fewer than ten. This chain links TRBV29-1 with TRBJ2-1; tentative D call: TRBD1 (5 bases). The CDR3 extends over 13 amino acids. Trimming cost V 6 bases and J 6 bases, with 15 bases left between them. CDR1 SQVTM and CDR2 ANQGSEA come from the germline V gene. The CDR3 loop reads CSVRVPNFNEQFF. The DNA of the CDR3 is TGCAGCGTCAGGGTCCCCAACTTCAATGAGCAGTTCTTC.

Here the CDR3 reads CASRGQRFMNEQFF. The CDR3 DNA sequence: TGTGCCAGTAGAGGACAGCGGTTTATGAATGAGCAGTTCTTC. The chain couples TRBV19 to TRBJ2-1; weak D call: TRBD1 (6 bases). Germline CDR1 LNHDA, CDR2 SQIVND (reference sequence). V lost 6 bases and J lost 7, with 16 bases in between. The CDR3 is made up of 14 amino acids.

V gene TRBV9 combines with J gene TRBJ1-6; maybe TRBD1 (6 bases). With 0 bases removed from V and 11 bases from J, the gap between germline ends came to 12 bases. This CDR3 is 14 amino acids long. CDR1 is SGDLS and CDR2 is YYNGEE in the germline V gene. CDR3 loop: CASSVDPQGAPLHF. In DNA form, the CDR3 reads TGTGCCAGCAGCGTAGACCCACAGGGCGCACCCCTCCACTTT.

This chain connects TRBV15 to TRBJ2-7; no clear D gene. The germline CDR1 and CDR2 sequences are LNHNV and YYDKDF (reference sequence). This CDR3 has 15 residues. V was cut by 1 base and J by 4 bases, with 14 bases left in between. The CDR3 loop is CATSRAPPSAYEQYF. As DNA, the CDR3 is TGTGCCACCAGCAGAGCACCCCCAAGTGCGTACGAGCAGTACTTC.

The CDR3 nucleotides are TGCGCCGGACTAGCCACACCCGGGGAGCTGTTTTTT. Translating gives CAGLATPGELFF. This sequence joins TRBV5-1 and TRBJ2-2, with 8 positions matching TRBD2. V lost 10 bases and J lost 6; bases outside the gene matches: 5. Looked up from germline, CDR1 is SGHRS and CDR2 is YFSETQ. This CDR3 comprises 12 residues.

This clonotype has more than one count but fewer than ten. The chain carries TRBV10-2 and TRBJ2-6; 7 bases line up with TRBD1. CDR3 length equals 18 residues. Germline CDR1 reads WSHSY; CDR2 reads SAAADI. V shed 4 bases and J 0 bases; nucleotides not matched to a gene: 9. CDR3 sequence reads: CASSGPTGTHSGANVLTF. DNA of the CDR3: TGCGCCAGCAGTGGCCCGACAGGGACCCACTCTGGGGCCAACGTCCTGACTTTC.

V gene TRBV7-9 combines with J gene TRBJ2-5; TRBD2 matches 13 bases. V shed 5 bases and J 10 bases; nucleotides not matched to a gene: 13. The germline V gene has CDR1 SEHNR and CDR2 FQNEAQ (reference sequence). CDR3 length: 16 residues. CDR3 DNA sequence: TGTGCCAGCAGCAACCCCGGGACTAGCGGGACCCGGGACCAGTACTTC. Its protein is CASSNPGTSGTRDQYF.

V is TRBV20-1 and J is TRBJ2-3; D not certain. This CDR3 is 15 amino acids long. The V gene's germline CDR1 is DFQATT and CDR2 SNEGSKA (reference sequence). V dropped 1 base and J dropped 0 bases, with 11 bases sitting between them. CDR3 coding DNA: TGCAGTGCTAGAGCGGCGCATTTTAGCACAGATACGCAGTATTTT. Amino acids: CSARAAHFSTDTQYF.

This chain's CDR3 is CASSFRLGDYEQYF. The CDR3 region has the DNA TGCGCCAGCAGCTTCAGGCTAGGGGACTACGAGCAGTACTTC. The V and J genes are TRBV5-1 and TRBJ2-7; D may be TRBD1 (5 bases). Trimming removed 2 bases at V and 3 bases at J, with 12 bases between. CDR1 SGHRS and CDR2 YFSETQ come from the germline V gene. The CDR3 length is 14 residues.

This clonotype has more than one count but fewer than ten. The rearrangement joins TRBV7-9 to TRBJ2-3; D remains unclear. The CDR3 has 15 amino acids. V was pared by 3 bases and J by 2 bases, with 12 bases between. CDR1 SEHNR and CDR2 FQNEAQ come from the germline V gene (reference sequence). In DNA form, the CDR3 reads TGTGCCAGCAGCTTCAGACCCGGAGTCACAGATACGCAGTATTTT. Protein: CASSFRPGVTDTQYF.

This clonotype has more than one count but fewer than ten. This sequence joins TRBV19 and TRBJ1-4, with a tentative D call TRBD1 (5 bases). The V gene's germline CDR1 is LNHDA and CDR2 SQIVND (reference sequence). The CDR3 length is 16 residues. V lost 6 bases and J lost 4, with 18 bases in between. The DNA of the CDR3 is TGTGCCAGTAGCCCTATCCCCGGGACGGATAATGAAAAACTGTTTTTT. Translation: CASSPIPGTDNEKLFF. The full variable domain, its missing parts supplied by reference TRBV19 and TRBJ1-4, is DGGITQSPKYLFRKEGQNVTLSCEQNLNHDAMYWYRQDPGQGLRLIYYSQIVNDFQKGDIAEGYSVSREKKESFPLTVTSAQKNPTAFYLCASSPIPGTDNEKLFFGSGTQLSVL.

The genes are TRBV6-1 and TRBJ2-5; 12 positions match TRBD2. Germline loops: CDR1 MNHNS, CDR2 SASEGT. The CDR3 contains 17 residues. V shed 6 bases and J 2 bases; nucleotides not matched to a gene: 10. The CDR3 is CASRTRTSGMTQETQYF. The CDR3 bases are TGTGCCAGCAGAACCCGGACTAGCGGGATGACACAAGAGACCCAGTACTTC.

The chain has TRBV6-1 and TRBJ2-7; 9 nucleotides match TRBD1. This CDR3 is built from 15 residues. With 4 bases clipped from V and 3 bases from J, the junction kept 7 bases outside the gene matches. Germline V lookup: CDR1 MNHNS, CDR2 SASEGT. The CDR3 reads CASSAPGTGFYEQYF. CDR3 in DNA: TGTGCCAGCAGTGCCCCCGGGACAGGGTTCTACGAGCAGTACTTC.

This chain uses TRBV27 with TRBJ2-5; 7 bases fit TRBD2. There are 13 residues in the CDR3. From germline, CDR1 is MNHEY and CDR2 SMNVEV (reference sequence). V trimming: 4 bases; J trimming: 3 bases; junction bases outside the gene matches: 2. The CDR3 bases are TGTGCCAGCAGTTACGGGGGGAAAGAGACCCAGTACTTC. It encodes CASSYGGKETQYF.

The chain carries TRBV5-1 and TRBJ2-1; D might be TRBD2 (7 bases). The germline V and J ends were trimmed by 2 bases and 4 bases, with 19 bases remaining between them. Germline V gives CDR1 SGHRS, CDR2 YFSETQ. CDR3 size: 17 residues. In nucleotides, the CDR3 is TGCGCCAGCAGCTTCCCTCGGGGGGCCTTGGGTTACAATGAGCAGTTCTTC. Its translation is CASSFPRGALGYNEQFF.

Regarding this clonotype: A read error may produce the germline difference seen at one junction end. The rearrangement joins TRBV7-9 to TRBJ2-4, with D possibly TRBD2 on 6 matching bases. The germline gives CDR1 SEHNR, CDR2 FQNEAQ (reference sequence). The CDR3 spans 14 residues. Written as DNA, the CDR3 is TGTGCCAGCAGCTTAATGCGGGGCCAAAACATTCAGTGCTTC. This gives the protein CASSLMRGQNIQCF.

This clonotype was counted once. V gene TRBV24-1 combines with J gene TRBJ2-2; tentative D call: TRBD1 (6 bases). Germline loops: CDR1 KGHDR, CDR2 SFDVKD. The CDR3 contains 15 residues. Deletions cut 4 bases from V and 1 base from J, with 9 bases between. The CDR3 reads CATSESQGNTGELFF. CDR3 nucleotide sequence: TGTGCCACCAGTGAATCACAGGGGAACACCGGGGAGCTGTTTTTT.

The chain carries TRBV27 and TRBJ2-7; D might be TRBD2 (5 bases). The length of the CDR3 is 14 residues. Trimming cost V 3 bases and J 3 bases, with 12 bases left between them. Germline V gene sequence: CDR1 MNHEY, CDR2 SMNVEV (reference sequence). CDR3 DNA: TGTGCCAGCAGTTTGCGGCTAGCCTTCTACGAGCAGTACTTC. Translating gives CASSLRLAFYEQYF.

There are a few counts of this clonotype. The chain uses TRBV5-1 and TRBJ1-2; 8 positions match TRBD1. Germline-derived CDR1 and CDR2 are SGHRS and YFSETQ. V shed 1 base, J shed 7 bases, and the junction held 9 bases outside the gene matches. The CDR3 covers 15 residues. The CDR3 here is CASSLLARGLSGYTF. CDR3 DNA: TGCGCCAGCAGCTTGTTAGCCAGGGGGCTAAGTGGCTACACCTTC.